A selection of T cell receptor beta chains follows, all from one sample in a study of blood T cell repertoires in COVID-19. Clones were sequenced by immunoSEQ multiplex PCR, and TCRdb holds only the in-frame ones, with some missing. The data contain about 400,000 clones, approximately 89% of them singletons. The specimen sequenced was PBMCs or T cells enriched from blood (not recorded which). These receptor sequences come from a middle-aged man in a cohort exposed to, infected with or recovered from COVID-19 (not recorded which). The CDR3 runs from the conserved cysteine through the conserved F or W. A D gene is named only where the DNA matches it firmly. Some rows mark clone size as missing; the rest say once, few, many or name a class of expanded clone.

TRBD1	TRBV10-3	.	TRBJ2-7	TGTGCCATCAGTGATACCCGCGACAGGGTCCACGAGCAGTACTTC	CAISDTRDRVHEQYF
TRBD1	TRBV28	.	TRBJ1-5	TGTGCCAGCAGTTTGCCGACAGGGCGGCAGCCCCAGCATTTT	CASSLPTGRQPQHF
.	TRBV23-1	.	TRBJ2-3	TGCGCCAGCAAGGTGGGGGGATTCACAGATACGCAGTATTTT	CASKVGGFTDTQYF
.	TRBV28	.	TRBJ1-2	TGTGCCAGCAGTTCCCCCCAGGGAATGTATGGCTACACCTTC	CASSSPQGMYGYTF
.	TRBV7-2	.	TRBJ2-2	TGTGCCACCTCTCGTACTAGCAGCACCGGGGAGCTGTTTTTT	CATSRTSSTGELFF
.	TRBV18	.	TRBJ2-7	TGTGCCAGCTCACCCGGGAGCGACACATCCTACGAGCAGTACTTC	CASSPGSDTSYEQYF
TRBD1	TRBV19	.	TRBJ1-5	TGTGCCAGTAGTATTGGGGACAGGCGGGGGCAGCCCCAGCATTTT	CASSIGDRRGQPQHF
.	TRBV29-1	.	TRBJ1-1	TGCAGCGCCCGGGAGGGATACACTGAAGCTTTCTTT	CSAREGYTEAFF
.	TRBV28	.	TRBJ1-5	TGTGCCAGCAGTTTGCAGAGGCAGCCCCAGCATTTT	CASSLQRQPQHF
.	TRBV7-2	.	TRBJ1-2	TGTGCCAGCAGCTTAATTGGCGCTAGCTATGGCTACACCTTC	CASSLIGASYGYTF
TRBD1	TRBV19	.	TRBJ2-6	TGTGCCAGTAGTCCCCGCACAGGGGTATCTGGGGCCAACGTCCTGACTTTC	CASSPRTGVSGANVLTF
.	TRBV11-2	.	TRBJ2-7	TGTGCCAGCAGCTTCAGTCGGGGCTACGAGCAGTACTTC	CASSFSRGYEQYF
.	TRBV19	.	TRBJ2-3	TGTGCCAGTAGTATTCCGGGACTCACAGATACGCAGTATTTT	CASSIPGLTDTQYF
.	TRBV18	.	TRBJ1-1	TGTGCCAGCTCACCGGGAGGGTTGGGGAACACTGAAGCTTTCTTT	CASSPGGLGNTEAFF
TRBD1	TRBV3-1/TRBV3-2	once	TRBJ2-7	TGTGCCAGCAGCCAACGTCTAGGTATACAGGGGGCCTACGAGCAGTACTTC	CASSQRLGIQGAYEQYF
TRBD1	TRBV30	.	TRBJ2-2	TGTGCCTGGAGCGCAGGGGGTAGGGACACCGGGGAGCTGTTTTTT	CAWSAGGRDTGELFF
.	TRBV28	.	TRBJ1-1	TGTGCCAGCCAGGGACATACCCTGAACACTGAAGCTTTCTTT	CASQGHTLNTEAFF
.	TRBV13	.	TRBJ2-1	TGTGCCAGCAGCTTATTTAACCTAGGGGTTGACAATGAGCAGTTCTTC	CASSLFNLGVDNEQFF
TRBD1	TRBV24-1	.	TRBJ1-1	TGTGCCACCAGTGATTCGACAGGGACTGAAGCTTTCTTT	CATSDSTGTEAFF
.	TRBV28	.	TRBJ1-5	TGTGCCAGCAGTTCCCCTGAGGCATCTACCCGTCAGCCCCAGCATTTT	CASSSPEASTRQPQHF
.	TRBV3-1/TRBV3-2	.	TRBJ1-2	TGTGCCAGCAGCCAAGGGGGAGCCTATGGCTACACCTTC	CASSQGGAYGYTF
.	TRBV6-4	.	TRBJ2-7	TGTGCCAGCAGGTCCCGCAGGGGCCCCTACGAGCAGTACTTC	CASRSRRGPYEQYF
TRBD2	TRBV29-1	once	TRBJ2-7	TGCAGCGTTGAAGCCAAATCGGGAGGGCCGGGCGAGCAGTACTTC	CSVEAKSGGPGEQYF
TRBD2	TRBV2	.	TRBJ2-4	TGTGCCAGCAGCGTAGCGGGACTAGCCAAAAACATTCAGTACTTC	CASSVAGLAKNIQYF
TRBD2	TRBV7-9	.	TRBJ2-1	TGTGCCAGCAGCCTTGGGGGTAGCGGGAGAGGGACACCTAATGAGCAGTTCTTC	CASSLGGSGRGTPNEQFF